Below, 30 T cell receptor beta chains from the same sample are listed, as sequenced in a study of T cell responses to AZD1222 COVID-19 vaccine. Repertoires were generated with immunoSEQ multiplex PCR, while TCRdb's copy carries only in-frame clones and drops some. The sample includes 100,000 to 150,000 clones, 85% to 95% of them seen just once. The sequencing used peripheral blood, collected 28 days after the second AZD1222 dose. Receptors originate from an adult who received the AZD1222 COVID-19 vaccine.

The count of this clone is one. The rearrangement joins TRBV19 to TRBJ1-1; weak D call: TRBD1 (5 bases). The V gene's germline CDR1 is LNHDA and CDR2 SQIVND (reference sequence). CDR3 length equals 15 residues. With 4 bases removed from V and 5 bases from J, the gap between germline ends came to 17 bases. In DNA, the CDR3 is TGTGCCAGTAGTACTGTAGGGGTTAGAGAAACTGAAGCTTTCTTT. Translated, it gives CASSTVGVRETEAFF.

This rearrangement joins TRBV19 to TRBJ2-6, with a weak D call TRBD2 (6 bases). The CDR3 consists of 15 residues. CDR1 is LNHDA, CDR2 SQIVND, per germline (reference sequence). V lost 3 bases, J lost 3 bases, and 9 bases lay in between. As DNA, the CDR3 is TGTGCCAGTAGTATGGGGGGAGTTGGGGCCAACGTCCTGACTTTC. Residues: CASSMGGVGANVLTF.

This chain connects TRBV6-1 to TRBJ1-3; weak D call: TRBD1 (6 bases). Germline lookup yields CDR1 MNHNS and CDR2 SASEGT. V was clipped by 3 bases and J by 0 bases, with 9 bases between them. This CDR3 contains 15 residues. CDR3 loop: CASSDTGFSGNTIYF. The CDR3 nucleotides read TGTGCCAGCAGTGATACAGGGTTCTCTGGAAACACCATATATTTT.

The chain links TRBV30 to TRBJ2-1, with a tentative D call TRBD1 (7 bases). Germline CDR1 GTSNPN, CDR2 SVGIG (reference sequence). This CDR3 region has 14 residues. The V end lost 8 bases, the J end lost 5 bases, and 19 bases lay between the germline ends. CDR3 loop: CALREAGGHNEQFF. In nucleotides, the CDR3 is TGTGCCCTGCGGGAAGCAGGGGGGCACAATGAGCAGTTCTTC. The whole variable domain, filled in from reference TRBV30 and TRBJ2-1, reads SQTIHQWPATLVQPVGSPLSLECTVEGTSNPNLYWYRQAAGRGLQLLFYSVGIGQISSEVPQNLSASRPQDRQFILSSKKLLLSDSGFYLCALREAGGHNEQFFGPGTRLTVL.

The chain has TRBV19 and TRBJ1-1, with 10 bases that match TRBD1. Germline V gene data show CDR1 as LNHDA and CDR2 as SQIVND (reference sequence). The CDR3 extends over 15 amino acids. With 5 bases clipped from V and 5 bases from J, the junction kept 8 bases outside the gene matches. CDR3 sequence: CASSLIRDRGTEAFF. The CDR3 bases are TGTGCCAGTAGTCTAATCCGGGACAGGGGTACTGAAGCTTTCTTT.

V usage is TRBV19 and J usage is TRBJ1-2; 7 bases line up with TRBD1. This CDR3 comprises 10 residues. CDR1 is LNHDA and CDR2 is SQIVND in the germline V gene (reference sequence). Trimming removed 3 bases from V and 14 bases from J; junction bases left unmatched: 3. CDR3 region: CASSMQTGTF. CDR3 DNA sequence: TGTGCCAGTAGTATGCAGACAGGGACCTTC.

This CDR3 reads CASSGLAGNTDTQYF. In nucleotides, the CDR3 is TGTGCCAGCAGTGGACTAGCGGGGAACACAGATACGCAGTATTTT. The chain uses TRBV27 and TRBJ2-3; 12 positions match TRBD2. J lost 2 bases, V lost 5 bases, and 2 bases had no gene match. Germline CDR1 is MNHEY and CDR2 is SMNVEV (reference sequence). CDR3 length: 15 residues.

This clone was seen a few times. V usage is TRBV3-1 (or the pseudogene TRBV3-2) and J usage is TRBJ1-3, with 9 positions matching TRBD1. Germline V gene lookup returns CDR1 LGHDT and CDR2 YNNKEL (reference sequence). This CDR3 has 15 amino acids. J lost 4 bases, V lost 4 bases, and 5 bases had no gene match. This chain's CDR3 is CASSRGTGSGNTIYF. CDR3 nucleotide sequence: TGTGCCAGCAGCCGCGGGACAGGGTCCGGAAACACCATATATTTT.

The chain combines TRBV6-5 with TRBJ2-1; maybe TRBD2 (5 bases). V was trimmed by 6 bases and J by 6 bases, leaving 9 bases between them. This CDR3 region has 12 residues. Germline V gene data show CDR1 as MNHEY and CDR2 as SVGAGI. The CDR3 coding sequence is TGTGCCAGCAGCGCCAGCGGCAATGAGCAGTTCTTC. It translates to CASSASGNEQFF.

The chain has TRBV5-5 and TRBJ2-7; D is possibly TRBD2 (5 bases). CDR3 length: 13 amino acids. The germline V and J ends were trimmed by 4 bases and 6 bases, with 14 bases remaining between them. Germline V gene lookup returns CDR1 SGHKS and CDR2 YYEKEE (reference sequence). The CDR3 sequence: CASSLAGIGEQYF. The DNA of the CDR3 is TGTGCCAGCAGCCTAGCCGGGATAGGCGAGCAGTACTTC.

This chain links TRBV7-9 with TRBJ1-6; D is uncertain. The CDR3 loop spans 15 amino acids. CDR1 and CDR2 (germline): SEHNR, FQNEAQ (reference sequence). The V and J ends lost 8 bases and 5 bases respectively, with 16 bases between them. CDR3 coding DNA: TGTGCCAGCGCGCATCAGTTGGACCATAATTCACCCCTCCACTTT. Translation gives CASAHQLDHNSPLHF.

The gene calls are TRBV18 and TRBJ2-3; D might be TRBD2 (7 bases). Germline CDR1 and CDR2: KGHSH and LQKENI. V lost 8 bases and J lost 5, with 20 bases in between. CDR3 size: 15 residues. CDR3 in DNA: TGTGCCAGCACCAACGCGGGGGCCCCTAAAGATACGCAGTATTTT. Residues: CASTNAGAPKDTQYF. Looking up the rest from reference TRBV18 and TRBJ2-3 gives the full variable domain: NAGVMQNPRHLVRRRGQEARLRCSPMKGHSHVYWYRQLPEEGLKFMVYLQKENIIDESGMPKERFSAEFPKEGPSILRIQQVVRGDSAAYFCASTNAGAPKDTQYFGPGTRLTVL.

This clone has just one count. The V call is TRBV20-1, the J call TRBJ2-5; 7 bases line up with TRBD2. J gave up 4 bases and V 3 bases, and 5 bases lay outside the gene matches. CDR1 DFQATT and CDR2 SNEGSKA come from the germline V gene (reference sequence). This CDR3 has 13 residues. As DNA, the CDR3 is TGCAGTGCTAGTTGGGAGGGAGTAGAGACCCAGTACTTC. Its translation: CSASWEGVETQYF.

J is TRBJ2-1 and V is TRBV29-1; TRBD1 matches at 8 bases. There are 10 residues in the CDR3. Germline CDR1 is SQVTM and CDR2 is ANQGSEA. V shed 6 bases and J 9 bases; nucleotides not matched to a gene: 1. The CDR3: CSVDRGEQFF. In nucleotides, the CDR3 is TGCAGCGTAGACAGGGGTGAGCAGTTCTTC.

The chain uses TRBV5-4 and TRBJ1-2, with 7 bases fitting TRBD1. The CDR3 totals 14 residues. From germline, CDR1 is SGHNT and CDR2 YYREEE (reference sequence). Trimming removed 0 bases from V and 2 bases from J; junction bases left unmatched: 1. For the CDR3, the DNA is TGTGCCAGCAGCTTGGAGACAGGGAACTATGGCTACACCTTC. As protein: CASSLETGNYGYTF. The variable domain in full, with the rest retrieved from reference TRBV5-4 and TRBJ1-2, is ETGVTQSPTHLIKTRGQQVTLRCSSQSGHNTVSWYQQALGQGPQFIFQYYREEENGRGNFPPRFSGLQFPNYSSELNVNALELDDSALYLCASSLETGNYGYTFGSGTRLTVV.

V gene TRBV27 combines with J gene TRBJ2-1; possible D gene TRBD1, 5 bases. Germline V CDR1 and CDR2: MNHEY, SMNVEV (reference sequence). This CDR3 comprises 15 residues. The V end was cut by 6 bases, the J end by 2 bases, with 14 bases between. The CDR3 bases are TGTGCCAGCAGCCGTCCCACAGGACCCTACAATGAGCAGTTCTTC. It translates to CASSRPTGPYNEQFF.

In the case of this clone: The same CDR3 also results from other DNA sequences found in this sample. The genes are TRBV20-1 and TRBJ1-2; D is ambiguous. Trimming shortened V by 6 bases and J by 3 bases, and 5 bases separated the two germline ends. Germline CDR1 is DFQATT and CDR2 is SNEGSKA (reference sequence). CDR3 length: 10 residues. For the CDR3, the DNA is TGCAGTGCCCCTTACTATGGCTACACCTTC. Encoded protein: CSAPYYGYTF.

The chain recombines TRBV2 with TRBJ2-7, with 9 bases identical to TRBD1. Germline CDR1 is SNHLY and CDR2 is FYNNEI. V trimming: 5 bases; J trimming: 5 bases; junction bases outside the gene matches: 4. This CDR3 has 13 residues. The CDR3 loop is CASSLTGGNEQYF. CDR3 bases: TGTGCCAGCAGTTTAACAGGGGGCAACGAGCAGTACTTC. The full variable domain, rest sourced from reference TRBV2 and TRBJ2-7, is EPEVTQTPSHQVTQMGQEVILRCVPISNHLYFYWYRQILGQKVEFLVSFYNNEISEKSEIFDDQFSVERPDGSNFTLKIRSTKLEDSAMYFCASSLTGGNEQYFGPGTRLTVT.

This clone was observed a handful of times. CDR3 coding DNA: TGTGCCAGCAGCGATCCGGGACAGGCTAATCAGCCCCAGCATTTT. This translates into CASSDPGQANQPQHF. V and J are TRBV21-1 and TRBJ1-5; the table assigns TRBD1, which was not confirmed against the DNA. TRBV21-1 is noted as a pseudogene. CDR3 length: 15 residues.

This rearrangement joins TRBV4-3 to TRBJ2-1, with D tentatively TRBD1 (6 bases). This CDR3 has 13 residues. The germline V gene encodes CDR1 LGHNA and CDR2 YSLEER. Deletions cut 4 bases from V and 10 bases from J, with 14 bases between. The DNA of the CDR3 is TGCGCCAGCAGCCTAATTATCGACAGGGAGCAGTTCTTC. The encoded protein is CASSLIIDREQFF.

The chain carries TRBV5-5 and TRBJ1-3; a possible D gene is TRBD1 (6 bases). This CDR3 spans 15 amino acids. CDR1 and CDR2 (germline): SGHKS, YYEKEE (reference sequence). The ends were cut back, 4 bases at V and 2 bases at J, with 13 bases in the middle. CDR3 region: CASSLTGIAGNTIYF. CDR3 bases: TGTGCCAGCAGCCTCACAGGGATCGCTGGAAACACCATATATTTT.

The V gene is TRBV7-2, the J gene TRBJ2-1; 8 bases fit TRBD1. The germline V gene encodes CDR1 SGHTA and CDR2 FQGNSA. The CDR3 totals 13 residues. Trimming at V came to 8 bases and at J to 13 bases, leaving 13 bases not matched to a gene. CDR3: CASVRPGQASQFF. CDR3 coding DNA: TGTGCCAGCGTCAGACCGGGACAGGCGTCTCAGTTCTTC.

The chain joins TRBV29-1 to TRBJ2-5; TRBD1 aligns across 8 bases. Germline lookup yields CDR1 SQVTM and CDR2 ANQGSEA. V lost 5 bases to trimming and J lost 4 bases; unmatched junction nucleotides: 9. This CDR3 is built from 14 residues. Here the CDR3 reads CSVREDRVRETQYF. The CDR3 DNA is TGCAGCGTTCGAGAGGACAGGGTCCGAGAGACCCAGTACTTC.

This clone came up a few times. CDR3 DNA: TGTGCCTGGAGTGGCAGGAGGGACACTGAAGCTTTCTTT. As protein: CAWSGRRDTEAFF. The chain combines TRBV30 with TRBJ1-1; D remains unclear. Germline CDR1 reads GTSNPN; CDR2 reads SVGIG (reference sequence). The CDR3 contains 13 residues. Trimming pared 1 base from V and 3 bases from J, leaving 9 bases between. Complete variable domain (other parts from reference TRBV30 and TRBJ1-1): SQTIHQWPATLVQPVGSPLSLECTVEGTSNPNLYWYRQAAGRGLQLLFYSVGIGQISSEVPQNLSASRPQDRQFILSSKKLLLSDSGFYLCAWSGRRDTEAFFGQGTRLTVV.

J is TRBJ1-1 and V is TRBV30; D gene unclear. Germline CDR1 reads GTSNPN; CDR2 reads SVGIG (reference sequence). V shed 0 bases and J shed 0 bases, with 11 bases lying between them. The CDR3 is made up of 15 amino acids. The CDR3 DNA is TGTGCCTGGAGTGTACTGAAGGTGGTGAACACTGAAGCTTTCTTT. Residues: CAWSVLKVVNTEAFF.

V usage is TRBV18 and J usage is TRBJ2-1, with D tentatively TRBD1 (5 bases). Trimming stripped 6 bases from V and 5 bases from J, with 14 bases between. The germline CDR1 and CDR2 sequences are KGHSH and LQKENI. This CDR3 is built from 14 residues. CDR3 sequence reads: CASSYRQGNNEQFF. As DNA, the CDR3 is TGTGCCAGCTCGTATCGTCAGGGAAACAATGAGCAGTTCTTC.

V usage is TRBV6-5 and J usage is TRBJ1-6; weak D call: TRBD1 (5 bases). The CDR3 length is 14 residues. Germline CDR1 reads MNHEY; CDR2 reads SVGAGI. V lost 2 bases and J lost 8, with 10 bases in between. Here the CDR3 DNA reads TGTGCCAGCAGTTACGGGGGATTGCATTCACCCCTCCACTTT. This translates into CASSYGGLHSPLHF.

V usage is TRBV19 and J usage is TRBJ2-7; D unresolved. Trimming pared 5 bases from V and 1 base from J, leaving 12 bases between. This CDR3 is 14 amino acids long. Germline loops: CDR1 LNHDA, CDR2 SQIVND (reference sequence). The CDR3 loop is CASSPGPGSYEQYF. The DNA of the CDR3 is TGTGCCAGTAGTCCAGGACCCGGATCCTACGAGCAGTACTTC.

The V gene is TRBV19, the J gene TRBJ2-1, with 10 bases that match TRBD2. The CDR3 totals 16 residues. The V and J ends lost 1 base and 9 bases, in that order; junction bases with no gene match: 9. Per the germline V gene, CDR1 is LNHDA and CDR2 is SQIVND (reference sequence). CDR3 coding DNA: TGTGCCAGTAGTATAGTTGGGACTAGCGAGGAAGGTGAGCAGTTCTTC. Translation gives CASSIVGTSEEGEQFF.

The rearrangement links TRBV2 to TRBJ1-6; 9 bases line up with TRBD1. CDR3 length equals 14 residues. After removal of 6 bases from V and 10 bases from J, the junction contained 7 bases not matched to a gene. CDR1 is SNHLY and CDR2 is FYNNEI in the germline V gene. The CDR3 DNA reads TGTGCCAGCAGCGTGGACAGGGGAGGGTCACCCCTCCACTTT. Residues: CASSVDRGGSPLHF.